This TCR beta chain was recovered during a study of blood T cells in healthy people across ages. This CDR3 contains 14 residues. Germline values: CDR1 SGHTA, CDR2 FQGTGA. A note on this clonotype: The junction departs from germline at one end; a sequencing error may be responsible.

Combining a sample-barcoded 5' primer with a J-beta primer mix, a second PCR ran for about 7 to 12 cycles. In TCRdb, the 5' RACE reads were re-called with MiXCR into one record per CDR3 protein. The profile shows 700,000 to 900,000 distinct CDR3 sequences, around 24% of them singletons. The same data also went into a second study, on T cells of mothers and their children.

V usage is TRBV7-3 and J usage is TRBJ2-1; 7 bases agree with TRBD1. Material: blood. The TCR sequence derives from a boy aged 5-17 years in good health. CDR3 amino acids: CASSSRTGAETQCF. The CDR3 DNA reads TGTGCCAGCAGCTCTAGGACAGGAGCTGAGACCCAGTGCTTC.